This TCR beta chain was identified during a study of blood T cell repertoires in COVID-19. Study overall: Whether acute or convalescent, the COVID-19 samples came from the United States, Italy and Spain.

The CDR3 runs 14 residues. CDR1 SGHNT and CDR2 YYREEE come from the germline V gene (reference sequence). V dropped 0 bases and J dropped 4 bases, with 7 bases sitting between them. In the original processing: How many nucleated cells were present was estimated from reference gene primer amplification. Sequenced by immunoSEQ multiplex PCR; TCRdb stores in-frame clones only, minus some. The V and J calls and clone size are taken from that table; D and trimming were inferred from the DNA. The sample shows fewer than 150,000 clones, 60% to 85% of them seen only once. The sample holds a few counts of this clone.

Sequencing was done on a sample of peripheral blood. The V and J genes are TRBV5-4 and TRBJ2-2; the D gene is possibly TRBD2 (6 bases). This clonotype originated in a man between 65 and 79 years old with acute or convalescent COVID-19. The CDR3 region is CASSLGRGTGELFF. CDR3 in DNA: TGTGCCAGCAGCTTGGGGAGGGGCACCGGGGAGCTGTTTTTT.